This T cell receptor beta chain was recorded in a study of blood T cell repertoires in COVID-19. Per the original methods: Counts of nucleated cells, estimated from reference gene primer amplification, were obtained. Assay used: immunoSEQ multiplex PCR; TCRdb lists only in-frame clones, some missing. V, J and clone size were drawn from that table, and D and trimming were deduced from the DNA. The sample has about 210,000 clones, around four fifths seen once. Seattle enrolled patients during active infection and tracked them longitudinally. The CDR3 is 14 amino acids. Germline V CDR1 and CDR2: LGHDT, YNNKEL (reference sequence). The ends were cut back, 1 base at V and 1 base at J, with 7 bases in the middle.

Sequenced material: peripheral blood. This receptor was identified in a woman over 75 with COVID-19, enrolled during active disease. The chain couples TRBV3-1 (or the pseudogene TRBV3-2) to TRBJ1-1; maybe TRBD1 (5 bases). The chain's CDR3 is CASSQGQTNTEAFF. CDR3 sequence (DNA): TGTGCCAGCAGCCAAGGACAGACGAACACTGAAGCTTTCTTT.